This T cell receptor (beta chain) was sequenced in a study of Ad26.COV2.S vaccination and SARS-CoV-2 variants. Study overall: Trial arm assignment for the donor was COV1001 Ad26.COV2.S.

Germline V gene data show CDR1 as DFQATT and CDR2 as SNEGSKA (reference sequence). The CDR3 contains 12 residues. Trimming cost V 3 bases and J 5 bases, with 8 bases left between them. Produced via immunoSEQ multiplex PCR; TCRdb's table is partial and in-frame only. The sample carries over 400,000 clones, roughly 90% recorded once. Treatment of the sample: 19 received Ad26.COV2.S at low or high dose, single or two shots; five or six received placebo; per-sample allocation not given. Each sample was drawn 63 days after the first injection (of vaccine or placebo). The chain uses TRBV20-1 and TRBJ1-5; D is unresolved. The source is a person between 18 and 59 years old who received the Ad26.COV2.S COVID-19 vaccine or a placebo. The sequences come from peripheral blood, collected in a trial of Ad26.COV2.S vaccine versus placebo. The CDR3 protein is CSASRKDQPQHF. The CDR3 nucleotides are TGCAGTGCTAGTAGGAAGGATCAGCCCCAGCATTTT.